The rows below give T cell receptor beta chains drawn from one sample of a study of T cells and Merkel cell carcinoma outcomes. Data came from immunoSEQ multiplex PCR; TCRdb stores just in-frame clones and leaves some out. The sample holds roughly 4,600 clones; more than 75% are singletons and the top ten take approximately 5.2%. The specimen sequenced was tumor tissue from Merkel cell carcinoma. These receptors came from a human donor with Merkel cell carcinoma. CDR3s include the opening cysteine and the closing phenylalanine or tryptophan. D genes are given only for firm matches. Not all rows give a size; the values are once, few, many and, for expanded clones, a class.

J gene: TRBJ2-4; V gene: TRBV7-8; clone size: .; D gene: .; CDR3 DNA: TGTGCCAGCAGCAACGGGGGAGGGGGGGCCAAAAACATTCAGTACTTC; CDR3 protein: CASSNGGGGAKNIQYF
J gene: TRBJ2-1; V gene: TRBV7-2; clone size: .; D gene: TRBD1; CDR3 DNA: TGTGCCAGCACCCCGGGACAGGGCTACAATGAGCAGTTCTTC; CDR3 protein: CASTPGQGYNEQFF
J gene: TRBJ1-2; V gene: TRBV6-5; clone size: .; D gene: TRBD1; CDR3 DNA: TGTGCCAGCAGTTCTCAGGGGAGGGGGCACTATGGCTACACCTTC; CDR3 protein: CASSSQGRGHYGYTF
J gene: TRBJ1-5; V gene: TRBV7-9; clone size: .; D gene: .; CDR3 DNA: TGTGCCAGCAGCTTAGGTTCTGGGGGCAATCAGCCCCAGCATTTT; CDR3 protein: CASSLGSGGNQPQHF
J gene: TRBJ2-7; V gene: TRBV2; clone size: few; D gene: TRBD2; CDR3 DNA: TGTGCCAGCAGTGATTGGGTAGCGGGAGAGAGCTTC; CDR3 protein: CASSDWVAGESF
J gene: TRBJ1-1; V gene: TRBV25-1; clone size: .; D gene: .; CDR3 DNA: TGTGCCAGCAGTCCCGGGACTGAAGCTTTCTTT; CDR3 protein: CASSPGTEAFF
J gene: TRBJ1-2; V gene: TRBV19; clone size: .; D gene: .; CDR3 DNA: TGTGCCAGTAGTATCGGGGCAGGGAACTATGGCTACACCTTC; CDR3 protein: CASSIGAGNYGYTF
J gene: TRBJ2-5; V gene: TRBV29-1; clone size: .; D gene: TRBD2; CDR3 DNA: TGCAGCGTTGAAGTGCGGGGGGGCGGTGAGACCCAGTACTTC; CDR3 protein: CSVEVRGGGETQYF
J gene: TRBJ2-4; V gene: TRBV21-1; clone size: .; D gene: .; CDR3 DNA: TGTGCCAGCAGCAAACCCAGACAGCAACTAGCCAAAAACATTCAGTACTTC; CDR3 protein: CASSKPRQQLAKNIQYF
J gene: TRBJ2-6; V gene: TRBV28; clone size: .; D gene: TRBD1; CDR3 DNA: TGTGCCAGCAGTTTGCTGGGGACAGGGGTCTCTGGGGCCAACGTCCTGACTTTC; CDR3 protein: CASSLLGTGVSGANVLTF
J gene: TRBJ2-2; V gene: TRBV5-4; clone size: .; D gene: .; CDR3 DNA: TGTGCCAGCAGCTTTATCTCCGGGGAGCTGTTTTTT; CDR3 protein: CASSFISGELFF
J gene: TRBJ1-3; V gene: TRBV5-1; clone size: .; D gene: .; CDR3 DNA: TGCGCCAGCCGTCGTGAAACTTCCGGGATGAACTCTGGAAACACCATATATTTT; CDR3 protein: CASRRETSGMNSGNTIYF
J gene: TRBJ2-3; V gene: TRBV19; clone size: few; D gene: TRBD1; CDR3 DNA: TGTGCCAGTACTGACTTGACAGGGGCTTTCACAGATACGCAGTATTTT; CDR3 protein: CASTDLTGAFTDTQYF
J gene: TRBJ2-2; V gene: TRBV6-1; clone size: .; D gene: TRBD1; CDR3 DNA: TGTGCCAGCAGTGAAGACTCTAGGGGGCTCCACACCGGGGAGCTGTTTTTT; CDR3 protein: CASSEDSRGLHTGELFF
J gene: TRBJ2-3; V gene: TRBV7-3; clone size: .; D gene: TRBD2; CDR3 DNA: TGTGCCAGCAGCTTAGCGGGAGCCGGGGCAGATACGCAGTATTTT; CDR3 protein: CASSLAGAGADTQYF
J gene: TRBJ1-2; V gene: TRBV9; clone size: .; D gene: .; CDR3 DNA: TGTGCCAGCAGCGCCTCAGGGCGGGGCTACACCTTC; CDR3 protein: CASSASGRGYTF
J gene: TRBJ1-3; V gene: TRBV18; clone size: once; D gene: .; CDR3 DNA: TGTGCCAGCTCACCGGTCTCTGGAAACACCATATATTTT; CDR3 protein: CASSPVSGNTIYF
J gene: TRBJ2-5; V gene: TRBV11-3; clone size: .; D gene: TRBD2; CDR3 DNA: TGTGCCAGCAGCCGGACTAGCTCAGGGACCCAGTACTTC; CDR3 protein: CASSRTSSGTQYF
J gene: TRBJ2-1; V gene: TRBV4-1; clone size: .; D gene: .; CDR3 DNA: TGCGCCAGCAGCCAAGATCGGGGGTATGAGCAGTTCTTC; CDR3 protein: CASSQDRGYEQFF
J gene: TRBJ2-7; V gene: TRBV6-5; clone size: .; D gene: TRBD2; CDR3 DNA: TGTGCCAGCAGTTACTCGGGACTAGCGTCCCACGAGCAGTACTTC; CDR3 protein: CASSYSGLASHEQYF
J gene: TRBJ2-2; V gene: TRBV5-1; clone size: .; D gene: TRBD1; CDR3 DNA: TGCGCCAGCCGTCCGGGACAGGGAGCCGGGGAGCTGTTTTTT; CDR3 protein: CASRPGQGAGELFF
J gene: TRBJ2-2; V gene: TRBV6-7; clone size: .; D gene: TRBD2; CDR3 DNA: TGTGCCAGCTCTAAAGGAGCGGGGGGGTACACCGGGGAGCTGTTTTTT; CDR3 protein: CASSKGAGGYTGELFF
J gene: TRBJ1-6; V gene: TRBV10-1; clone size: .; D gene: .; CDR3 DNA: TGCGCCAGCAGTCAAATGACAGCTTCACCCCTCCACTTT; CDR3 protein: CASSQMTASPLHF
J gene: TRBJ1-1; V gene: TRBV11-2; clone size: once; D gene: .; CDR3 DNA: TGTGCCAGCAGTCGAGGAATGAACACTGAAGCTTTCTTT; CDR3 protein: CASSRGMNTEAFF
J gene: TRBJ1-6; V gene: TRBV6-5; clone size: .; D gene: .; CDR3 DNA: TGTGCCAGCACCATCAGGGCCAATAATTCACCCCTCCACTTT; CDR3 protein: CASTIRANNSPLHF
J gene: TRBJ2-2; V gene: TRBV2; clone size: .; D gene: .; CDR3 DNA: TGTGCATGGGGGGGGCGGACCGGGGAGCTGTTTTTT; CDR3 protein: CAWGGRTGELFF
J gene: TRBJ2-7; V gene: TRBV7-2; clone size: .; D gene: .; CDR3 DNA: TGTGCCAGCAGCATCTTAATCGGTCCCTACGAGCAGTACTTC; CDR3 protein: CASSILIGPYEQYF
J gene: TRBJ2-2; V gene: TRBV6-5; clone size: .; D gene: .; CDR3 DNA: TGTGCCAGCCACCCAGGGCCACGGAACACCGGGGAGCTGTTTTTT; CDR3 protein: CASHPGPRNTGELFF
J gene: TRBJ1-2; V gene: TRBV29-1; clone size: .; D gene: .; CDR3 DNA: TGCAGCGTTGGGGCCCCAGGACTTGGCTACACCTTC; CDR3 protein: CSVGAPGLGYTF
J gene: TRBJ2-1; V gene: TRBV19; clone size: .; D gene: .; CDR3 DNA: TGTGCCAGTAGTGTCCGGAGCTCCTACAATGAGCAGTTCTTC; CDR3 protein: CASSVRSSYNEQFF
J gene: TRBJ2-7; V gene: TRBV5-8; clone size: once; D gene: .; CDR3 DNA: TGTGCCAGCAGCTCGGGCTTCAGTTTTGGGGAGCAGTACTTC; CDR3 protein: CASSSGFSFGEQYF
J gene: TRBJ2-5; V gene: TRBV5-1; clone size: .; D gene: .; CDR3 DNA: TGCGCCAGCAGCAGCAGGGCAGAGACCCAGTACTTC; CDR3 protein: CASSSRAETQYF
J gene: TRBJ1-6; V gene: TRBV28; clone size: .; D gene: TRBD1; CDR3 DNA: TGTGCCAGCAGTCCACCGGACAGGAGCTCCTATAATTCACCCCTCCACTTT; CDR3 protein: CASSPPDRSSYNSPLHF
J gene: TRBJ2-1; V gene: TRBV27; clone size: .; D gene: TRBD1; CDR3 DNA: TGTGCCAGCAGTCCAAAGGGCAGGGGGCACAATGAGCAGTTCTTC; CDR3 protein: CASSPKGRGHNEQFF
J gene: TRBJ2-7; V gene: TRBV10-3; clone size: .; D gene: TRBD1; CDR3 DNA: TGTGCCACCACCGGGACAGGCCTCCGGGAGCAGTACTTC; CDR3 protein: CATTGTGLREQYF
J gene: TRBJ2-1; V gene: TRBV5-4; clone size: .; D gene: .; CDR3 DNA: TGTGCCAGCAGCAGCCCCACTGAGCAGTTCTTC; CDR3 protein: CASSSPTEQFF
J gene: TRBJ2-7; V gene: TRBV5-4; clone size: few; D gene: .; CDR3 DNA: TGTGCCAGCAGCTTTTTGGCGGGTAGCCTGACCTACGAGCAGTACTTC; CDR3 protein: CASSFLAGSLTYEQYF
J gene: TRBJ2-1; V gene: TRBV6-1; clone size: .; D gene: .; CDR3 DNA: TGTGCCAGCCTCGTGGGGGGTAATTCTAATGAGCAGTTCTTC; CDR3 protein: CASLVGGNSNEQFF
J gene: TRBJ1-2; V gene: TRBV7-9; clone size: .; D gene: .; CDR3 DNA: TGTGCCAGCAGCCCCCGGGACCACTATGGCTACACCTTC; CDR3 protein: CASSPRDHYGYTF
J gene: TRBJ1-2; V gene: TRBV9; clone size: .; D gene: .; CDR3 DNA: TGTGCCAGCAGCAACCCCGGGACGGCTTCCTATGGCTACACCTTC; CDR3 protein: CASSNPGTASYGYTF
J gene: TRBJ2-1; V gene: TRBV19; clone size: .; D gene: TRBD1; CDR3 DNA: TGTGCCAGTAGTATAGATCTCAGAGCAGGGGGCTCCTCCTACAATGAGCAGTTCTTC; CDR3 protein: CASSIDLRAGGSSYNEQFF
J gene: TRBJ1-5; V gene: TRBV6-5; clone size: .; D gene: .; CDR3 DNA: TGTGCCAGCGGGACGAGGAACGATCAGCCCCAGCATTTT; CDR3 protein: CASGTRNDQPQHF
J gene: TRBJ1-3; V gene: TRBV28; clone size: .; D gene: .; CDR3 DNA: TGTGCCAGCAGGATGACTGGGACATCCTCTGGAAACACCATATATTTT; CDR3 protein: CASRMTGTSSGNTIYF
J gene: TRBJ1-2; V gene: TRBV4-3; clone size: .; D gene: TRBD1; CDR3 DNA: TGCGCCAGCAGCCAAGATCGGGGAACAGGGGGCGGGGGCTATGGCTACACCTTC; CDR3 protein: CASSQDRGTGGGGYGYTF
J gene: TRBJ1-2; V gene: TRBV6-5; clone size: .; D gene: .; CDR3 DNA: TGTGCCAGCAGTTACTCGTCCTCTCTGGGCTACACCTTC; CDR3 protein: CASSYSSSLGYTF
J gene: TRBJ1-1; V gene: TRBV7-9; clone size: once; D gene: .; CDR3 DNA: TGTGCCAGCAGCCTGACTAACCGGGACACGGAAGCTTTCTTT; CDR3 protein: CASSLTNRDTEAFF
J gene: TRBJ2-4; V gene: TRBV21-1; clone size: .; D gene: .; CDR3 DNA: TGTGCCAGCAGCAGCCCGGGAGGGTACGACAAAAACATTCAGTACTTC; CDR3 protein: CASSSPGGYDKNIQYF
J gene: TRBJ1-1; V gene: TRBV19; clone size: .; D gene: .; CDR3 DNA: TGTGCCAGTAGTATAGTGGCAGCCCAGAGGAACACTGAAGCTTTCTTT; CDR3 protein: CASSIVAAQRNTEAFF
J gene: TRBJ2-7; V gene: TRBV19; clone size: .; D gene: .; CDR3 DNA: TGTGCCAGTAGTATCTCATCAGGTTACGAGCAGTACTTC; CDR3 protein: CASSISSGYEQYF
J gene: TRBJ2-5; V gene: TRBV6-7; clone size: .; D gene: .; CDR3 DNA: TGTGCCAGCAATTGCCCCGAGGGGGAAGAGACCCAGTACTTC; CDR3 protein: CASNCPEGEETQYF
J gene: TRBJ2-5; V gene: TRBV5-1; clone size: .; D gene: .; CDR3 DNA: TGCGCCAGCAGCTTGGCCCCCCTACAGGGTCGGGAGACCCAGTACTTC; CDR3 protein: CASSLAPLQGRETQYF
J gene: TRBJ1-2; V gene: TRBV27; clone size: few; D gene: TRBD1; CDR3 DNA: TGTGCCAGCAGGGGCGGAGGGGGCGTCCGGGGCTACACCTTC; CDR3 protein: CASRGGGGVRGYTF
J gene: TRBJ1-4; V gene: TRBV2; clone size: once; D gene: TRBD1; CDR3 DNA: TGTGCCAGCAGAGACAGGGCCTCAACTAATAAAAAACTGTTTTTT; CDR3 protein: CASRDRASTNKKLFF
J gene: TRBJ2-7; V gene: TRBV7-9; clone size: .; D gene: .; CDR3 DNA: TGTGCCAGCAGCTTAGGCGAGGGCTCCTACGAGCAGTACTTC; CDR3 protein: CASSLGEGSYEQYF
J gene: TRBJ1-5; V gene: TRBV19; clone size: .; D gene: .; CDR3 DNA: TGTGCCAGTAGGGCTGACAGTAGCAATCAGCCCCAGCATTTT; CDR3 protein: CASRADSSNQPQHF
J gene: TRBJ2-1; V gene: TRBV18; clone size: .; D gene: TRBD1; CDR3 DNA: TGTGCCAGCTCACGACCGACAGGGGACGAGCAGTTCTTC; CDR3 protein: CASSRPTGDEQFF
J gene: TRBJ1-5; V gene: TRBV18; clone size: .; D gene: .; CDR3 DNA: TGTGCCAGCTCACCACGGGACGGCAATCAGCCCCAGCATTTT; CDR3 protein: CASSPRDGNQPQHF
J gene: TRBJ2-7; V gene: TRBV27; clone size: once; D gene: .; CDR3 DNA: TGTGCCAGCAGTTTGAGCGGGCAAAGGCAGTACTTC; CDR3 protein: CASSLSGQRQYF
J gene: TRBJ2-5; V gene: TRBV5-4; clone size: .; D gene: TRBD1; CDR3 DNA: TGTGCCAGCTCAATCGACTCGGGACAGGGAGAGACCCAGTACTTC; CDR3 protein: CASSIDSGQGETQYF